One and the same sample provided the 31 T cell receptor beta chains below, sequenced in a study of cytomegalovirus exposure and HLA in healthy donors. Only in-frame clones appear in the TCRdb table, and some are missing; sequencing was by immunoSEQ multiplex PCR. Of about 130,000 clones in the sample, roughly 86% were seen once. Source material: PBMCs. The receptors stem from a man aged 30 to 39 in good health and CMV-seronegative.

The chain employs TRBV4-3 and TRBJ1-1; D gene unclear. The V end lost 1 base, the J end lost 1 base, and 7 bases lay between the germline ends. This CDR3 spans 14 amino acids. The V gene's germline CDR1 is LGHNA and CDR2 YSLEER. The CDR3 protein is CASSQGSGNTEAFF. As DNA, the CDR3 is TGCGCCAGCAGCCAAGGTTCAGGGAACACTGAAGCTTTCTTT.

The genes are TRBV4-1 and TRBJ2-1, with 12 bases aligning to TRBD2. The CDR3 totals 17 residues. CDR1 and CDR2 from the germline V gene are MGHRA and YSYEKL. Losses at the gene ends were 2 bases for V and 0 bases for J; bases not matched to a gene: 2. CDR3 DNA: TGCGCCAGCAGCCAAACGACTAGCGGGGGCTCCTACAATGAGCAGTTCTTC. Amino acid sequence: CASSQTTSGGSYNEQFF.

Concerning this clone itself: At one of its ends the junction is not consistent with the germline gene, which may arise from a read error. The chain couples TRBV6-4 to TRBJ1-2, with 8 bases that match TRBD1. The CDR3 contains 16 residues. In germline, CDR1 is MRHNA, CDR2 SNTAGT. The CDR3 reads CASSPERTGLRYAYTF. The CDR3 nucleotides read TGTGCCAGCAGTCCGGAAAGGACAGGGTTACGGTATGCCTACACCTTC.

This clone was seen more than once but under ten times. V is TRBV6-4 and J is TRBJ2-2; D is perhaps TRBD1 (7 bases). Germline CDR1 and CDR2: MRHNA and SNTAGT. Deletions cut 0 bases from V and 5 bases from J, with 13 bases between. This CDR3 spans 16 amino acids. The CDR3 region is CASSDSTSGGTGELFF. The CDR3 coding sequence is TGTGCCAGCAGTGACTCGACTTCAGGGGGGACCGGGGAGCTGTTTTTT.

The V call is TRBV5-4, the J call TRBJ1-6, with 7 bases lining up with TRBD1. The ends lost 4 bases at V and 2 bases at J; junction bases unmatched: 6. Germline CDR1 SGHNT, CDR2 YYREEE (reference sequence). The CDR3 consists of 16 residues. CDR3 bases: TGTGCCAGCAGCAAAGACAGGGCAACCTATAATTCACCCCTCCACTTT. This codes for CASSKDRATYNSPLHF.

In the case of this clone: The same CDR3 is also encoded by other DNA sequences in this sample. J is TRBJ2-7 and V is TRBV18; perhaps TRBD1 as D (6 bases). There are 14 residues in the CDR3. Trimming shortened V by 3 bases and J by 1 base, and 10 bases separated the two germline ends. Germline CDR1 is KGHSH and CDR2 is LQKENI. This chain's CDR3 is CASSPPGQSYEQYF. The CDR3 nucleotides are TGTGCCAGCTCACCTCCTGGACAGTCCTACGAGCAGTACTTC. The full variable domain, in which reference TRBV18 and TRBJ2-7 provide the parts outside the CDR3, is NAGVMQNPRHLVRRRGQEARLRCSPMKGHSHVYWYRQLPEEGLKFMVYLQKENIIDESGMPKERFSAEFPKEGPSILRIQQVVRGDSAAYFCASSPPGQSYEQYFGPGTRLTVT.

This CDR3 reads CASSLVTGDYGYTF. As DNA, the CDR3 is TGTGCCAGCAGCTTGGTTACAGGTGACTATGGCTACACCTTC. The genes are TRBV5-4 and TRBJ1-2; possibly TRBD1 for D (5 bases). Trimming pared 0 bases from V and 3 bases from J, leaving 9 bases between. The CDR3 is made up of 14 amino acids. The germline CDR1 and CDR2 sequences are SGHNT and YYREEE (reference sequence).

The V gene is TRBV11-2, the J gene TRBJ2-4; the match to TRBD1 covers 7 bases. The CDR3 runs 14 residues. V trimming: 5 bases; J trimming: 15 bases; junction bases outside the gene matches: 16. Germline V gene sequence: CDR1 SGHAT, CDR2 FQNNGV. The CDR3 DNA follows: TGTGCCAGCAGCCCCCCAGGACAGGCCCCCGGCTTGTACTTC. Its protein product is CASSPPGQAPGLYF.

The genes are TRBV6-5 and TRBJ1-6; perhaps TRBD1 as D (6 bases). CDR1 and CDR2 from the germline V gene are MNHEY and SVGAGI. The CDR3 spans 13 residues. V was cut by 7 bases and J by 9 bases, with 13 bases left in between. DNA for the CDR3: TGTGCCAGCAAGCGGACAGCAATTTCACCCCTCCACTTT. This gives the protein CASKRTAISPLHF.

The rearrangement uses TRBV5-1 and TRBJ2-7, with D hard to call. Germline-derived CDR1 and CDR2 are SGHRS and YFSETQ. V dropped 5 bases and J dropped 0 bases, with 9 bases sitting between them. This CDR3 has 13 amino acids. The CDR3 loop is CASRQTVSYEQYF. CDR3 nucleotide sequence: TGCGCCAGCAGACAGACGGTCTCCTACGAGCAGTACTTC.

The rearrangement uses TRBV7-2 and TRBJ1-6; D unclear. V was trimmed by 2 bases and J by 7 bases, leaving 9 bases between them. The CDR3 is made up of 14 amino acids. CDR1 and CDR2 (germline): SGHTA, FQGNSA. CDR3 loop: CASSLILANSPLHF. The CDR3 DNA follows: TGTGCCAGCAGCTTAATTCTGGCAAATTCACCCCTCCACTTT.

CDR3 in DNA: TGTGCCAGCAGCGGGGGACAGACCTACGAGCAGTACTTC. Protein: CASSGGQTYEQYF. The rearrangement links TRBV5-6 to TRBJ2-7; 7 nucleotides agree with TRBD1. CDR1 and CDR2 from the germline V gene are SGHDT and YYEEEE. Trimming took 4 bases from V and 2 from J; bases not matched to a gene: 3. CDR3 length: 13 residues.

The V gene is TRBV7-9, the J gene TRBJ2-5; D might be TRBD2 (7 bases). Germline assignment: CDR1 SEHNR and CDR2 FQNEAQ (reference sequence). V lost 1 base and J 4 bases, leaving 10 bases between the germline ends. This CDR3 is 14 amino acids long. CDR3 protein: CASSLVGGRETQYF. The CDR3 nucleotides are TGTGCCAGCAGCTTAGTGGGGGGGCGAGAGACCCAGTACTTC.

V is TRBV5-5 and J is TRBJ2-4; D unclear. Germline-derived CDR1 and CDR2 are SGHKS and YYEKEE (reference sequence). The ends were cut back, 4 bases at V and 2 bases at J, with 13 bases in the middle. CDR3 size: 15 residues. CDR3 amino acids: CASSLESRTKNIQYF. The CDR3 coding sequence is TGTGCCAGCAGCCTCGAGAGTAGAACCAAAAACATTCAGTACTTC.

The table lists this clone with a count of one. This chain joins TRBV5-4 and TRBJ2-1; 10 bases match TRBD1. CDR3 length equals 14 residues. Germline CDR1 reads SGHNT; CDR2 reads YYREEE (reference sequence). J was trimmed by 7 bases and V by 3 bases; bases with no gene match: 4. DNA for the CDR3: TGTGCCAGCAGCTCCGGGACAGGGGTGAATGAGCAGTTCTTC. Amino acids: CASSSGTGVNEQFF.

The CDR3 reads CASSSTGGHDTGELFF. CDR3 DNA sequence: TGTGCCAGCAGCTCGACCGGGGGGCACGACACCGGGGAGCTGTTTTTT. V is TRBV9 and J is TRBJ2-2; possibly TRBD2 for D (7 bases). V was pared by 4 bases and J by 3 bases, with 16 bases between. CDR3 size: 16 residues. Germline lookup yields CDR1 SGDLS and CDR2 YYNGEE. Combining the CDR3 with reference TRBV9 and TRBJ2-2 gives the whole variable domain DSGVTQTPKHLITATGQRVTLRCSPRSGDLSVYWYQQSLDQGLQFLIQYYNGEERAKGNILERFSAQQFPDLHSELNLSSLELGDSALYFCASSSTGGHDTGELFFGEGSRLTVL.

The chain uses TRBV27 and TRBJ2-2, with a weak D call TRBD1 (6 bases). Germline CDR1 and CDR2: MNHEY and SMNVEV (reference sequence). The CDR3 spans 15 residues. The V end lost 8 bases, the J end lost 4 bases, and 17 bases lay between the germline ends. The DNA of the CDR3 is TGTGCCAGCGGCCCGGACAGAAAAGTCACCGGGGAGCTGTTTTTT. This translates into CASGPDRKVTGELFF.

This chain joins TRBV11-3 and TRBJ1-1; D might be TRBD1 (5 bases). Germline loops: CDR1 SGHNT, CDR2 YENEEA. V gave up 1 base and J gave up 1 base, with 16 bases separating them. The CDR3 length is 17 residues. CDR3 protein: CASSLGVGRGKNTEAFF. The CDR3, as DNA: TGTGCCAGCAGCTTAGGGGTTGGCCGGGGGAAGAACACTGAAGCTTTCTTT.

The rearrangement links TRBV4-1 to TRBJ1-2; 9 bases are shared with TRBD1. V shed 0 bases and J 2 bases; nucleotides not matched to a gene: 13. This CDR3 is 19 amino acids long. Germline V gives CDR1 MGHRA, CDR2 YSYEKL. CDR3 sequence (DNA): TGCGCCAGCAGCCAAGATGGGACAGGGAGGATTGGGTCAAACTATGGCTACACCTTC. Protein: CASSQDGTGRIGSNYGYTF.

This rearrangement joins TRBV7-3 to TRBJ1-1; D gene uncertain. V was cut by 5 bases and J by 4 bases, with 17 bases left in between. CDR3 size: 15 residues. CDR1 SGHTA and CDR2 FQGTGA come from the germline V gene. CDR3 region: CASSPHAGEVTEAFF. The CDR3 coding sequence is TGTGCCAGCAGCCCGCATGCTGGGGAGGTCACTGAAGCTTTCTTT.

The genes are TRBV5-1 and TRBJ1-2; 9 nucleotides align to TRBD1. CDR1 SGHRS and CDR2 YFSETQ come from the germline V gene. V was pared by 1 base and J by 8 bases, with 12 bases of the junction left unmatched. The CDR3 extends over 16 amino acids. The CDR3 spells CASSLTLTGGVGGYTF. In DNA form, the CDR3 reads TGCGCCAGCAGCTTGACCCTGACAGGGGGAGTAGGAGGCTACACCTTC.

This clone has just one count. The chain uses TRBV27 and TRBJ1-4, with TRBD1 identical over 10 bases. CDR3 length: 12 residues. Germline CDR1 is MNHEY and CDR2 is SMNVEV (reference sequence). Trimming removed 6 bases from V and 8 bases from J; junction bases left unmatched: 0. The DNA of the CDR3 is TGTGCCAGCAGGGACAGGGGGGAAAAACTGTTTTTT. Translating gives CASRDRGEKLFF.

This sequence joins TRBV7-8 and TRBJ1-2; D perhaps matches TRBD1 (6 bases). The ends were cut back, 5 bases at V and 1 base at J, with 17 bases in the middle. Germline CDR1 SGHVS, CDR2 FQNEAQ. The CDR3 consists of 16 residues. CDR3 nucleotide sequence: TGTGCCAGCAGCACCCGGACAGAACCTGATAACTATGGCTACACCTTC. Amino acid sequence: CASSTRTEPDNYGYTF. The variable domain in full, with the rest retrieved from reference TRBV7-8 and TRBJ1-2, is GAGVSQSPRYKVAKRGQDVALRCDPISGHVSLFWYQQALGQGPEFLTYFQNEAQLDKSGLPSDRFFAERPEGSVSTLKIQRTQQEDSAVYLCASSTRTEPDNYGYTFGSGTRLTVV.

The chain carries TRBV19 and TRBJ1-6, with a weak D call TRBD1 (5 bases). This CDR3 has 14 residues. V lost 5 bases and J lost 11, with 16 bases in between. CDR1 and CDR2 from the germline V gene are LNHDA and SQIVND (reference sequence). The CDR3 is CASSPGLSRAPLHF. CDR3 sequence (DNA): TGTGCCAGTAGTCCGGGACTGAGTCGGGCACCCCTCCACTTT.

This clone was recorded only once. This sequence joins TRBV7-8 and TRBJ2-4; 12 bases are shared with TRBD2. The length of the CDR3 is 16 residues. The germline V gene encodes CDR1 SGHVS and CDR2 FQNEAQ. The ends lost 2 bases at V and 8 bases at J; junction bases unmatched: 7. The CDR3 DNA is TGTGCCAGCAGCTTAAGTCTAGCGGGGGGGCCCGACATTCAGTACTTC. Its translation is CASSLSLAGGPDIQYF.

This clone showed up just a few times. The J gene is TRBJ1-4, the V gene TRBV5-6; a possible D gene is TRBD1 (6 bases). The germline V gene encodes CDR1 SGHDT and CDR2 YYEEEE. CDR3 length: 15 residues. The germline V and J ends were trimmed by 1 base and 6 bases, with 13 bases remaining between them. CDR3 region: CASSLLDRPDEKLFF. The DNA for the CDR3 is TGTGCCAGCAGCTTGTTGGACAGACCGGATGAAAAACTGTTTTTT.

The rearrangement joins TRBV6-5 to TRBJ1-2; D is ambiguous. V shed 0 bases and J shed 3 bases, with 8 bases lying between them. This CDR3 has 14 amino acids. Germline V gene data show CDR1 as MNHEY and CDR2 as SVGAGI. CDR3 sequence: CASSYSYPHYGYTF. CDR3 sequence (DNA): TGTGCCAGCAGTTACTCCTATCCCCACTATGGCTACACCTTC.

The V gene is TRBV29-1, the J gene TRBJ2-7, with 10 bases aligning to TRBD1. From germline, CDR1 is SQVTM and CDR2 ANQGSEA. J lost 6 bases, V lost 4 bases, and 6 bases had no gene match. The CDR3 is 13 amino acids. The CDR3 loop reads CSVARRTGGEQYF. As DNA, the CDR3 is TGCAGCGTTGCCCGTAGGACAGGGGGCGAGCAGTACTTC.

The chain has TRBV19 and TRBJ2-7; 10 bases align to TRBD1. The V gene's germline CDR1 is LNHDA and CDR2 SQIVND (reference sequence). The CDR3 is 13 residues long. After removal of 9 bases from V and 4 bases from J, the junction contained 6 bases not matched to a gene. CDR3 bases: TGTGCCAGCGGGGACAGGGGTTTGTACGAGCAGTACTTC. Translation gives CASGDRGLYEQYF. The full variable domain, its missing parts supplied by reference TRBV19 and TRBJ2-7, is DGGITQSPKYLFRKEGQNVTLSCEQNLNHDAMYWYRQDPGQGLRLIYYSQIVNDFQKGDIAEGYSVSREKKESFPLTVTSAQKNPTAFYLCASGDRGLYEQYFGPGTRLTVT.

The J gene is TRBJ2-2, the V gene TRBV15; a possible D gene is TRBD1 (6 bases). This CDR3 is 13 amino acids long. CDR1 is LNHNV and CDR2 is YYDKDF in the germline V gene (reference sequence). V gave up 2 bases and J gave up 7 bases, with 8 bases separating them. The DNA for the CDR3 is TGTGCCACCAGCAGACAGGGGATCGGGGAGCTGTTTTTT. Protein: CATSRQGIGELFF.

The V call is TRBV18, the J call TRBJ2-2, with a tentative D call TRBD1 (5 bases). Germline CDR1 reads KGHSH; CDR2 reads LQKENI. There are 13 residues in the CDR3. V was cut by 4 bases and J by 6 bases, with 9 bases left in between. The CDR3 nucleotides are TGTGCCAGCTCACAACAGGATGCCGGGGAGCTGTTTTTT. Amino acid sequence: CASSQQDAGELFF.